These T cell receptor beta chains were read from a single sample in a study of cytomegalovirus exposure and HLA in healthy donors. The data were produced by immunoSEQ multiplex PCR, yet TCRdb's version contains in-frame clones alone and is incomplete. The profile covers 120,000 to 150,000 clones, with roughly 80% appearing a single time and 3.4% taken by the ten largest. The sequenced sample was PBMCs. Source of these receptors: a male donor in good health and CMV-seronegative. CDR3s include the opening cysteine and the closing phenylalanine or tryptophan. Fields, in order: J gene, CDR3 length, D gene, clone size, V gene, CDR3 protein, CDR3 DNA. A D gene is named only where the DNA matches it firmly. Size is omitted from some rows. Given values are once, few, many or a class for expanded clones.

J: TRBJ1-4
length: 17
D: NA
size: NA
V: TRBV21-1
CDR3: CASSKDADKTTNEKLFF
DNA: TGTGCCAGCAGCAAAGATGCGGACAAAACAACTAATGAAAAACTGTTTTTT

J: TRBJ2-3
length: 17
D: TRBD1
size: NA
V: TRBV27
CDR3: CASSLGTGAISTDTQYF
DNA: TGTGCCAGCAGTTTAGGGACAGGCGCTATTAGCACAGATACGCAGTATTTT

J: TRBJ1-3
length: 16
D: TRBD1
size: once
V: TRBV4-2
CDR3: CASSHPGTAVANTIYF
DNA: TGTGCCAGCAGCCACCCCGGGACAGCCGTAGCAAACACCATATATTTT

J: TRBJ2-7
length: 14
D: TRBD2
size: NA
V: TRBV2
CDR3: CASSEVRLAGEQYF
DNA: TGTGCCAGCAGTGAAGTGCGACTAGCGGGCGAGCAGTACTTC

J: TRBJ1-2
length: 13
D: NA
size: NA
V: TRBV13
CDR3: CASSVQGFHGYTF
DNA: TGTGCCAGCAGCGTCCAGGGGTTCCATGGCTACACCTTC

J: TRBJ2-5
length: 13
D: TRBD1
size: NA
V: TRBV7-3
CDR3: CASSFKGAETQYF
DNA: TGTGCCAGCAGCTTTAAGGGGGCAGAGACCCAGTACTTC

J: TRBJ2-7
length: 13
D: NA
size: NA
V: TRBV7-9
CDR3: CASSYGSSYEQYF
DNA: TGTGCCAGCAGCTACGGGAGTTCCTACGAGCAGTACTTC

J: TRBJ2-1
length: 15
D: NA
size: once
V: TRBV7-9
CDR3: CSSSEWGLVDNEQFF
DNA: TGTTCCAGCAGCGAGTGGGGGCTAGTAGACAATGAGCAGTTCTTC

J: TRBJ2-1
length: 16
D: TRBD2
size: NA
V: TRBV13
CDR3: CASSRRLAGGPHEQFF
DNA: TGTGCCAGCAGCCGCCGCCTAGCGGGAGGGCCCCATGAGCAGTTCTTC

J: TRBJ2-1
length: 16
D: TRBD2
size: NA
V: TRBV15
CDR3: CATSRGGKSSYNEQFF
DNA: TGTGCCACCAGTCGCGGGGGTAAGAGCTCCTACAATGAGCAGTTCTTC

J: TRBJ1-2
length: 12
D: NA
size: NA
V: TRBV2
CDR3: CASSLSLYGYTF
DNA: TGTGCCAGCAGTCTCTCCCTCTATGGCTACACCTTC

J: TRBJ1-1
length: 17
D: TRBD1
size: NA
V: TRBV5-1
CDR3: CASSLGTGAVSGTEAFF
DNA: TGCGCCAGCAGTCTCGGGACAGGGGCAGTTTCGGGCACTGAAGCTTTCTTT

J: TRBJ2-3
length: 14
D: TRBD1
size: once
V: TRBV5-1
CDR3: CASSFTGGSDTQYF
DNA: TGCGCCAGCAGCTTTACAGGGGGCTCGGATACGCAGTATTTT

J: TRBJ1-1
length: 14
D: NA
size: NA
V: TRBV6-6
CDR3: CASSSEDSNTEAFF
DNA: TGTGCCAGCAGTTCGGAGGACTCGAACACTGAAGCTTTCTTT

J: TRBJ1-1
length: 14
D: TRBD1
size: NA
V: TRBV6-1
CDR3: CASSVDRGNTEAFF
DNA: TGTGCCAGCAGCGTAGACAGGGGGAACACTGAAGCTTTCTTT

J: TRBJ1-3
length: 17
D: NA
size: NA
V: TRBV23-1
CDR3: CAPPLGFGGCSGNTIYF
DNA: TGCGCCCCGCCGTTGGGGTTTGGGGGCTGCTCTGGAAACACCATATATTTT

J: TRBJ2-1
length: 10
D: NA
size: NA
V: TRBV10-1
CDR3: CASSTGEQFF
DNA: TGCGCCAGCAGCACAGGTGAGCAGTTCTTC

J: TRBJ1-1
length: 14
D: TRBD1
size: NA
V: TRBV4-1
CDR3: CASSQRTGRTEAFF
DNA: TGCGCCAGCAGCCAGCGGACAGGGAGGACTGAAGCTTTCTTT

J: TRBJ2-3
length: 16
D: TRBD2
size: once
V: TRBV4-3
CDR3: CASSQGGGRAPDTQYF
DNA: TGCGCCAGCAGCCAAGGTGGCGGGAGGGCCCCAGATACGCAGTATTTT